This TCR beta chain came from a study of CD4 and CD8 cells across lung adenocarcinoma regions. The germline V and J ends were trimmed by 1 base and 1 base, with 10 bases remaining between them. There are 15 residues in the CDR3. CDR1 is MNHNS, CDR2 SASEGT, per germline. TCRdb processed the PCR reads anew with MiXCR; each CDR3 protein has one entry. The sample lists about 19,000 distinct CDR3 sequences; 46% were seen once. The patients had localized lung adenocarcinoma, a non-small cell subtype. The clonotype comes from a male donor with lung adenocarcinoma. The CD4 and CD8 labels of this study may be unreliable. The sample was CD4+ T cells from the margin of a lung tumor. The chain joins TRBV6-1 to TRBJ1-2; no definite D call. CDR3 in DNA: TGTGCCAGCAGTGAAGATCTACAGATTAACTATGGCTACACCTTC. The encoded protein is CASSEDLQINYGYTF.